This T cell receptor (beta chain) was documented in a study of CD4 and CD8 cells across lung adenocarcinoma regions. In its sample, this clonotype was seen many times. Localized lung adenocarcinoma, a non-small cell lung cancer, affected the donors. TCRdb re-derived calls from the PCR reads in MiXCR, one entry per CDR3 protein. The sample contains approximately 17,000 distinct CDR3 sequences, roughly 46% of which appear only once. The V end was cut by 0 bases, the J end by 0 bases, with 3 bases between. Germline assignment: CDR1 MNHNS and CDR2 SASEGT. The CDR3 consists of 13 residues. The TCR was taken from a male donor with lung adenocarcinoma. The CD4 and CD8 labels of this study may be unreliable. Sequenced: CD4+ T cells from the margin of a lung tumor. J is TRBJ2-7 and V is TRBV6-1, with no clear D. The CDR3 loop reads CASSEASSYEQYF. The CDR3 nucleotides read TGTGCCAGCAGTGAAGCTAGCTCCTACGAGCAGTACTTC.